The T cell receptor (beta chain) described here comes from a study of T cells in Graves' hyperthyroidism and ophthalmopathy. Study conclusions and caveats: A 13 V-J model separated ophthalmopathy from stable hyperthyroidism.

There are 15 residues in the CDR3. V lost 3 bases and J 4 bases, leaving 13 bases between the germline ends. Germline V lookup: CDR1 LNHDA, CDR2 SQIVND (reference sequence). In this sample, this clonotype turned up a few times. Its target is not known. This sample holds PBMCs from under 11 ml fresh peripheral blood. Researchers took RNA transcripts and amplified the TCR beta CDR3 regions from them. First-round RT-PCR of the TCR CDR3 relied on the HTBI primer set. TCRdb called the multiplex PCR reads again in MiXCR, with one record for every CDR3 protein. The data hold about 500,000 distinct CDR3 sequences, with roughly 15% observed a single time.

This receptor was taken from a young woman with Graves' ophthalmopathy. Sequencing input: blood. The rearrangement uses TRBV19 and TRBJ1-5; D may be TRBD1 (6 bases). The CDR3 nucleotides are TGTGCCAGTAGTATGGGCAGGGGCATGAATCAGCCCCAGCATTTT. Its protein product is CASSMGRGMNQPQHF.